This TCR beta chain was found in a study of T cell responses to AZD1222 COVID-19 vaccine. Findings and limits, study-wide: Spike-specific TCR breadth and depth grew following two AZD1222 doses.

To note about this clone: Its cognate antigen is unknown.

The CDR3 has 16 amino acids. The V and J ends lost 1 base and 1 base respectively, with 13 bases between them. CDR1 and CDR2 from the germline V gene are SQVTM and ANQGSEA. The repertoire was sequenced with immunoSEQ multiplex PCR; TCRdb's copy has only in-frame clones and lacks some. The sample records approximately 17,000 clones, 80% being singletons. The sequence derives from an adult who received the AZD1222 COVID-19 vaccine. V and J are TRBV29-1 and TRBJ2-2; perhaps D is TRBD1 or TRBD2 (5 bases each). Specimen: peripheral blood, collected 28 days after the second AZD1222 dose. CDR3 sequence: CSVEASGTGNTGELFF. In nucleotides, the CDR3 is TGCAGCGTTGAAGCTTCCGGGACGGGGAACACCGGGGAGCTGTTTTTT.